This T cell receptor beta chain was retrieved from a study of cytomegalovirus exposure and HLA in healthy donors. V was pared by 4 bases and J by 1 base, with 13 bases between. CDR3 length: 15 amino acids. CDR1 and CDR2 (germline): MNHEY, SVGAGI. 13 Jbeta primers and 60 Vbeta primers were used for the PCR. The authors' processing: About 12 million of some 80 million unique TCR beta chains were shared, per a later count. Method: immunoSEQ multiplex PCR; TCRdb's copy keeps in-frame clones and lacks some. From that table come the V and J calls and clone size; the DNA was used to work out D and trimming. The table has roughly 120,000 clones, roughly 79% seen once.

V and J are TRBV6-5 and TRBJ1-2, with D possibly matching TRBD1 (6 bases). Specimen: PBMCs. The sequence derives from a woman aged 25-40 years in good health and CMV-seronegative. CDR3 sequence (DNA): TGTGCCAGCAGTTTTGAAGGGGGGGTTAACTATGGCTACACCTTC. It yields the protein CASSFEGGVNYGYTF.